The T cell receptor beta chain described here comes from a study of T-cell reconstitution after alpha-beta-depleted transplantation in children (TCRdb year 2016). Background for the entire study: Using TCR repertoire profiling, the study followed T-cell immune reconstitution in a quantitative way in children after TCRalphabeta/CD19-depleted allogeneic hematopoietic cell transplantation.

Library preparation used PCR. These reads were obtained on an Illumina HiSeq 2500. To normalize quantification of the TCRbeta repertoire, the TCR libraries were built with molecular barcoding that relied on unique molecular identifiers. TCRdb redid the processing of the public reads, applying fastp at Q25 and MiXCR, and retained in-frame beta chains. When rows share a CDR3 protein, they turn into one entry using the most common DNA and genes. The sample profile shows 500,000 to 600,000 distinct CDR3 sequences; around 20% of them were found once. The top ten clones comprise 3.3% of the sample. In its sample, this clonotype was seen a few times. Its specific antigen is unknown. No base quality values were provided; no much bigger clone lies one nucleotide off. Germline trimming: 6 bases from V, 2 bases from J; junction bases outside gene matches: 4. The CDR3 sequence holds 14 residues, the cysteine and phenylalanine included. CDR3 DNA is the only sequence kept; it has 42 bases, read in frame from the first base. CDR1 and CDR2, looked up from the germline V gene, are SNHLY and FYNNEI.

This material consisted of PBMCs from the stem cell graft donor, taken from the stem cell graft. The chain uses TRBV2 and TRBJ2-1; 7 of the junction bases match TRBD1. The clonotype was recovered from a human donor who donated a stem cell graft to a child with acute lymphoblastic leukemia. The CDR3 amino acid sequence is: CASRQGGAYNEQFF. The DNA sequence reads TGTGCCAGCAGACAAGGGGGCGCCTACAATGAGCAGTTCTTC.